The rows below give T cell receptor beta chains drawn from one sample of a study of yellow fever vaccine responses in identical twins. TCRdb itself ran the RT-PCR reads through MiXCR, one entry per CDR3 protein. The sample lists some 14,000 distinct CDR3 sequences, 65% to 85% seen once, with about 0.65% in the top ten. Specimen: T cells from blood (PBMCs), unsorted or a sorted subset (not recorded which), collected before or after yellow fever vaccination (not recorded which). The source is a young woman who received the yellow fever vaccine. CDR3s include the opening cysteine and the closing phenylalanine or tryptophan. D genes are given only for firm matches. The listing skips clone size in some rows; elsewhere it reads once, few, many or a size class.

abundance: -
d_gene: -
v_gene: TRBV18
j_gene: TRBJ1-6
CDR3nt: TGTGCCAGCTCACCCCAGGAACATAATTCACCCCTCCACTTT
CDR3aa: CASSPQEHNSPLHF

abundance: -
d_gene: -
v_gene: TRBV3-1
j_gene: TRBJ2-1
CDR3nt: TGTGCCAGCAGCCAAGCCTATCCTTCTGGCGAGCAGTTCTTC
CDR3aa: CASSQAYPSGEQFF

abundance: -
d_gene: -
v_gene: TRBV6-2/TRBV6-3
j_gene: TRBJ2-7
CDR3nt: TGTGCCAGCAGTTTTCAGGACTACGAGCAGTACTTC
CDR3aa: CASSFQDYEQYF

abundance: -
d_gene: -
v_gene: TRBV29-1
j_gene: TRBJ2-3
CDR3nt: TGCAGCGTTCTCGTGGGGGTGCAGTATTTT
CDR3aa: CSVLVGVQYF

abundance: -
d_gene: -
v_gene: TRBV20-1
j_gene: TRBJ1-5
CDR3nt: TGCAGTGCTCCCGAGGGGGGGTTCGGAAATCAGCCCCAGCATTTT
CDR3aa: CSAPEGGFGNQPQHF

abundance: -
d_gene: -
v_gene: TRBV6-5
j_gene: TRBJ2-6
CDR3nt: TGTGCCAGCAGTTACTCGACTCCTGGGGCCAACGTCCTGACTTTC
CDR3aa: CASSYSTPGANVLTF

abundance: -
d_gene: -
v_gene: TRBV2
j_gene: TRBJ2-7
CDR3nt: TGTGCCAGCAGTGATTGGGTGGGGCAGTACTTC
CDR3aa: CASSDWVGQYF

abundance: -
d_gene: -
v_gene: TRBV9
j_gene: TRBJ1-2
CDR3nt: TGTGCCAGCAGCGTAGATGGCAGGAGGCGCCGTTTGGGCTATGGCTACACCTTC
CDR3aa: CASSVDGRRRRLGYGYTF

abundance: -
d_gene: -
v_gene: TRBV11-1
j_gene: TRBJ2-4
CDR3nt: TGTGCCAGCAGCTTAAACCCGGGGTCCGTAAACATTCAGTACTTC
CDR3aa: CASSLNPGSVNIQYF

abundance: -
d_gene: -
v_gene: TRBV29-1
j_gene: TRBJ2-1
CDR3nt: TGCAGCGTTGTAACCCCCGCATCCCGCTACAATGAGCAGTTCTTC
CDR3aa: CSVVTPASRYNEQFF

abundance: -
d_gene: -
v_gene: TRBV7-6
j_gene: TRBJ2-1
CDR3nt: TGTGCCAGCAGACCCGGGAACTACAATGAGCAGTTCTTC
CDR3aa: CASRPGNYNEQFF

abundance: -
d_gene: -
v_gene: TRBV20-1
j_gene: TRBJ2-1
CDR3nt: TGCAGTGCTACCACCTCAGGGGTTCGTGGTGAGCAGTTCTTC
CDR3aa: CSATTSGVRGEQFF

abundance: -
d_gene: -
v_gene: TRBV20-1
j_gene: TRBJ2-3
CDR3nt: TGCAGTGCCACGATAAGTGCGGATACGCAGTATTTT
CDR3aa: CSATISADTQYF

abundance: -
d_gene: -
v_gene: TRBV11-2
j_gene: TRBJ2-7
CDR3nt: -
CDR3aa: CASSFSLDSPSYEQYF

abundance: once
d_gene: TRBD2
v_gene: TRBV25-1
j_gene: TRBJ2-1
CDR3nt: TGTGCCAGCAGTCTCCCGGGACTAGCGGGAACCAATGAGCAGTTCTTC
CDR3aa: CASSLPGLAGTNEQFF

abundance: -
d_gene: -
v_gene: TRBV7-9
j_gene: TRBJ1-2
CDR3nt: TGTGCCAGCAGCACTACGACCCTCTATGGCTACACCTTC
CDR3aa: CASSTTTLYGYTF

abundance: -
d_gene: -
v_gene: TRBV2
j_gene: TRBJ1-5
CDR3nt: TGTGCCAGCAGTGCTGAAAGCTTAAATCAGCCCCAGCATTTT
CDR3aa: CASSAESLNQPQHF

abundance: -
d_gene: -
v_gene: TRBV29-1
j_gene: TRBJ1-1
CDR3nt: TGCAGCGTAGGAGGGGAGGTAGCTTTCTTT
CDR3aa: CSVGGEVAFF

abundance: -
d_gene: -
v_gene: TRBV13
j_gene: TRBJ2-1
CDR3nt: TGTGCCAGCAGCAACCGATTGGACGGCAATGAGCAGTTCTTC
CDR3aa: CASSNRLDGNEQFF

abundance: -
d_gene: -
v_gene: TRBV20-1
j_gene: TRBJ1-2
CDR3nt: TGCAGGGCCGTAACAGACACCGGCTATGGCTACACCTTC
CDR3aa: CRAVTDTGYGYTF

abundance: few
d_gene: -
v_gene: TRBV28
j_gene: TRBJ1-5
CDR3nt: TGTGCCACCAGAGTAGGTAGCAATCAGCCCCAGCATTTT
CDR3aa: CATRVGSNQPQHF

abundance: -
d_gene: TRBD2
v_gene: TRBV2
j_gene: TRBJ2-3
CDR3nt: TGTGCCAGCAACCTAGCGGGGTTTACAACAGATACGCAGTATTTT
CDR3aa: CASNLAGFTTDTQYF

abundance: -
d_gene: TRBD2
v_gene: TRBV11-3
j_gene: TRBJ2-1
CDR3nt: TGTGCCAGCTCGCCCGGCGGGAGTAGTTCCTACAATGAGCAGTTCTTC
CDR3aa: CASSPGGSSSYNEQFF

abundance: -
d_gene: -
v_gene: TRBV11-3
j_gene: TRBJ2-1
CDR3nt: TGTGCCAGCAGCCAGGTGGACTCCTACAATGAGCAGTTCTTC
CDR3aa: CASSQVDSYNEQFF

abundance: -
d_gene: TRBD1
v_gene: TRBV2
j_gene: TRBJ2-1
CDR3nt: TGTGCCAGCAGTGGACAGGGGGGCTACAATGAGCAGTTCTTC
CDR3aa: CASSGQGGYNEQFF

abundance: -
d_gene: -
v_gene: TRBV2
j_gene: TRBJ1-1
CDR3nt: TGTGCCAGCAGTGAAGAATCTGGGGGTGGTGAAGCTTTCTTT
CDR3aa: CASSEESGGGEAFF

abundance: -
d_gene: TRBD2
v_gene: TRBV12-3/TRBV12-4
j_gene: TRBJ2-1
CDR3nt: TGTGCCAGTGCGACTAGCGGGGGTAATGAGCAGTTCTTC
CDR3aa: CASATSGGNEQFF

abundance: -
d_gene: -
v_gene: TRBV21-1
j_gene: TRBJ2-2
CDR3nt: TGTGCCAGCAGCAAAGAGAAAAACCTCCCCAGACAGGGGGCGGACACCGGGGAGCTGTTTTTT
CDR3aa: CASSKEKNLPRQGADTGELFF

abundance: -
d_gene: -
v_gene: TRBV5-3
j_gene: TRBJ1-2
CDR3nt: TGTGCCCCCCTGCGCACACCCTGGGGCTATGGCTACACCTTC
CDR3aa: CAPLRTPWGYGYTF

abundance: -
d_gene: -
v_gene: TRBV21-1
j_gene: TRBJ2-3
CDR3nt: TGTGCCAGCAGCAGGATTGGGTCGGTTACGCAGTATTTT
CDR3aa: CASSRIGSVTQYF

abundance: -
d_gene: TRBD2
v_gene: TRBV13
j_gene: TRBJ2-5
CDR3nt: TGTGCCAGCAGCCTAGCGGGAGGACGATTGGAGACCCAGTACTTC
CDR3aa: CASSLAGGRLETQYF

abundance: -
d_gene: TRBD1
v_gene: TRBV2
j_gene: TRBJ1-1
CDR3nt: TGTGCCAGCAAACCGACAGGGGTGTACACTGAAGCTTTCTTT
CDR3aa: CASKPTGVYTEAFF

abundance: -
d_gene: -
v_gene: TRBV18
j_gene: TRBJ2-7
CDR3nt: TGTGCCAGCTCCCCCTCCGGGGGGCTAAACGAGCAGTACTTC
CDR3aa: CASSPSGGLNEQYF

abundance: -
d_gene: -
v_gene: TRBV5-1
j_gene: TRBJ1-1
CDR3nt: TGCGCCAGCAGTTCAGGGTTCGGAGGGACTGAAGCTTTCTTT
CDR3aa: CASSSGFGGTEAFF

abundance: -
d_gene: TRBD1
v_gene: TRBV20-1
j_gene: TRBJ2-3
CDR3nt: TGCAGTGCTAGAAGAGGGCAGGGGGCAGATACGCAGTATTTT
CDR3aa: CSARRGQGADTQYF

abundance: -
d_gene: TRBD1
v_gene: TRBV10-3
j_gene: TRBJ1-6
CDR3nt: TGTGCCATCAGGACAGGGGAGAAATCACCCCTCCACTTT
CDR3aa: CAIRTGEKSPLHF

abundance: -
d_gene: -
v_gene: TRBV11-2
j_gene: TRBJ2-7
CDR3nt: TGTGCCAGCAGCTTAGCAGTTTACGAGCAGTACTTC
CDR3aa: CASSLAVYEQYF

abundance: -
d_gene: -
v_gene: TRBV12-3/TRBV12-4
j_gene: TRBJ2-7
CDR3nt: TGTGCCAGCAAGAAGCGCCAGGCCAACTACGAGCAGTACTTC
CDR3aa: CASKKRQANYEQYF

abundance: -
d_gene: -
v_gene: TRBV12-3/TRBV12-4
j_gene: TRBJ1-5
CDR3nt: TGTGCCAGCAGAGAAGCGGCAAATCAGCTCCAGCATTTT
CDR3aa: CASREAANQLQHF

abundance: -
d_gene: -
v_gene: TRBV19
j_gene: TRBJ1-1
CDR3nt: TGTGCCAGTACCCATCCCGGGGGTAGGACTGAAGCTTTCTTT
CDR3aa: CASTHPGGRTEAFF

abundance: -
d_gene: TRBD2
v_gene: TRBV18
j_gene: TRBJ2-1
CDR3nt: TGTGCCAGCTCACCCCTGGCTAGCGGGAGGGTCTACAATGAGCAGTTCTTC
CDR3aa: CASSPLASGRVYNEQFF

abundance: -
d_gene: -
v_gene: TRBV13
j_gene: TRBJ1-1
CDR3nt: TGTGCCAGCACCCAAGGGTTGGTAGATAACACTGAAGCTTTCTTT
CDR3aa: CASTQGLVDNTEAFF